Below, 19 T cell receptor beta chains from the same sample are listed, as sequenced in a study of regulatory T cells in long-lasting Graves disease (dated by TCRdb to the early 2020s). The method was multiplex PCR. The run used an Illumina HiSeq 4000. TCR beta libraries were built with iRepertoire HTBI primers and Arm-PCR amplification of CDR3 regions. TCRdb trimmed the raw reads at Q25, called clones with MiXCR and kept productive beta chains. Every CDR3 protein is listed once, alongside the most common genes and DNA of its rows. The sample yields 500,000 or so distinct CDR3 sequences; 13% to 15% were counted once. The top ten clonotypes cover roughly a sixth of the sample. The time point tag for this specimen amounts to: newly diagnosed GD, antithyroid drugs for less than 3 months. RNA was extracted from PBMCs in TRIzol for both TCR sequencing and RNA sequencing. The same data also went into a second study, on T cells in Graves' hyperthyroidism and ophthalmopathy.

Sequenced here: peripheral blood mononuclear cells (PBMCs), sampled at new diagnosis, from a patient treated with antithyroid drugs. Every receptor here comes from a woman in her forties or fifties with Graves disease. Donor details come from another sample of the same person, matched by shared clones.

This clonotype was seen many times. The J gene is TRBJ2-5, the V gene TRBV9, with D tentatively TRBD2 (5 bases). Trimming pared 0 bases from V and 5 bases from J, leaving 14 bases between. The CDR3 totals 15 residues. Germline V CDR1 and CDR2: SGDLS, YYNGEE. The CDR3 spells CASSVVAKPGETQYF. For the CDR3, the DNA is TGTGCCAGCAGCGTAGTAGCGAAACCTGGGGAGACCCAGTACTTC.

The V gene is TRBV2, the J gene TRBJ2-6; TRBD2 matches 7 bases. Germline V gene data show CDR1 as SNHLY and CDR2 as FYNNEI. There are 14 residues in the CDR3. The V gene end was trimmed by 6 bases and the J gene end by 10 bases; junction bases not matched to a gene: 9. The CDR3: CASSPQGGSNVLTF. CDR3 DNA: TGTGCCAGCAGCCCCCAGGGAGGGTCAAACGTCCTGACTTTC.

This clonotype came up a few times. The rearrangement links TRBV6-1 to TRBJ2-1; D may correspond to TRBD1 or TRBD2 (5 bases each). CDR3 length equals 15 residues. Germline lookup yields CDR1 MNHNS and CDR2 SASEGT. V lost 10 bases and J 4 bases, leaving 20 bases between the germline ends. CDR3 in amino acids: CATSVPGTRYNEQFF. Here the CDR3 DNA reads TGTGCCACGTCGGTTCCCGGGACCAGGTACAATGAGCAGTTCTTC.

This clonotype was found many times. The chain couples TRBV18 to TRBJ2-1; TRBD1 or TRBD2 may be the D gene (5 bases each). Germline CDR1 is KGHSH and CDR2 is LQKENI. V lost 3 bases to trimming and J lost 9 bases, with 21 bases between them. The length of the CDR3 is 16 residues. The CDR3 sequence is CASSPGDASPSVEQFF. In DNA, the CDR3 is TGTGCCAGCTCACCCGGGGACGCCTCACCCTCAGTTGAGCAGTTCTTC.

V usage is TRBV29-1 and J usage is TRBJ1-2; TRBD1 might be the D (5 bases). Trimming removed 4 bases from V and 6 bases from J, with 9 bases in between. This CDR3 spans 11 amino acids. Looked up from germline, CDR1 is SQVTM and CDR2 is ANQGSEA. For the CDR3, the DNA is TGCAGCGTTGCCAGGGCGGATGGCTACACCTTC. It yields the protein CSVARADGYTF.

This clonotype has a handful of counts. The V gene is TRBV29-1, the J gene TRBJ2-1; D might be TRBD2 (5 bases). V was clipped by 7 bases and J by 4 bases, with 14 bases between them. CDR3 size: 13 residues. Germline V gives CDR1 SQVTM, CDR2 ANQGSEA. CDR3 DNA: TGCAGCGGACGAGATGCGGGTTACAATGAGCAGTTCTTC. Its translation is CSGRDAGYNEQFF.

This clonotype has a count of ten or more. V usage is TRBV28 and J usage is TRBJ2-7; 9 nucleotides match TRBD1. From germline, CDR1 is MDHEN and CDR2 SYDVKM. The trim removed 6 bases at V and 3 bases at J, leaving 6 bases unmatched. The CDR3 is 14 residues long. CDR3 protein: CASRPPGQGYEQYF. CDR3 bases: TGTGCCAGCAGACCCCCGGGACAGGGCTACGAGCAGTACTTC.

This rearrangement joins TRBV7-8 to TRBJ2-5, with D tentatively TRBD1 (8 bases). Trimming removed 4 bases from V and 5 bases from J, with 17 bases in between. This CDR3 contains 15 residues. Germline CDR1 is SGHVS and CDR2 is FQNEAQ. CDR3 sequence: CASSSQEQGGETQYF. The DNA for the CDR3 is TGTGCCAGCAGCTCCCAGGAACAGGGGGGGGAGACCCAGTACTTC.

This clonotype was recorded at least ten times. V is TRBV2 and J is TRBJ2-3; D possibly corresponds to TRBD2 (5 bases). Per the germline V gene, CDR1 is SNHLY and CDR2 is FYNNEI. This CDR3 contains 20 residues. With 6 bases removed from V and 1 base from J, the gap between germline ends came to 29 bases. The CDR3 DNA reads as TGTGCCAGCAGGGGATACCCTAACACGAGGGAAGGAAGACGCACAGATACGCAGTATTTT. Translation gives CASRGYPNTREGRRTDTQYF.

The genes are TRBV19 and TRBJ2-1, with D perhaps assigned TRBD1 or TRBD2 (5 bases each). Germline V CDR1 and CDR2: LNHDA, SQIVND (reference sequence). The CDR3 totals 15 residues. Between the trimmed V and J ends, which lost 7 bases and 4 bases, there was a span of 17 bases. CDR3 DNA: TGTGCCAGTACCAAGGGCAGGGACGGGTACAATGAGCAGTTCTTC. It translates to CASTKGRDGYNEQFF.

This clonotype was observed a handful of times. This rearrangement joins TRBV7-9 to TRBJ2-6; D perhaps matches TRBD2 (6 bases). CDR3 length equals 16 residues. Germline V gene data show CDR1 as SEHNR and CDR2 as FQNEAQ (reference sequence). Between the trimmed V and J ends, which lost 7 bases and 2 bases, there was a span of 15 bases. The DNA for the CDR3 is TGTGCCAGCACCTCGGGGGAAAGGGCTGGGGCCAACGTCCTGACTTTC. This translates into CASTSGERAGANVLTF.

The chain is built from TRBV19 and TRBJ2-2, with 13 bases lining up with TRBD2. V trimming: 3 bases; J trimming: 4 bases; junction bases outside the gene matches: 5. The CDR3 consists of 17 residues. Germline-derived CDR1 and CDR2 are LNHDA and SQIVND (reference sequence). CDR3 in DNA: TGTGCCAGTAGTATCCGGACTAGCGGGAGTATCACCGGGGAGCTGTTTTTT. Its protein product is CASSIRTSGSITGELFF.

This clonotype was recorded at least ten times. The chain links TRBV6-1 to TRBJ2-7; maybe TRBD2 (7 bases). The germline V gene encodes CDR1 MNHNS and CDR2 SASEGT. The CDR3 runs to 13 residues. Trimming pared 8 bases from V and 2 bases from J, leaving 13 bases between. Written as DNA, the CDR3 is TGTGCCAGCCACCGGGGGGCCCCCTACGAGCAGTACTTC. Residues: CASHRGAPYEQYF.

The genes are TRBV3-1 and TRBJ2-1; no definite D call. Germline assignment: CDR1 LGHDT and CDR2 YNNKEL (reference sequence). This CDR3 spans 14 amino acids. V was trimmed by 0 bases and J by 12 bases, leaving 15 bases between them. CDR3 in amino acids: CASSQDARQYGQFF. The CDR3, as DNA: TGTGCCAGCAGCCAAGATGCGCGCCAATATGGGCAGTTCTTC.

This clonotype was seen more than once but under ten times. V gene TRBV10-3 combines with J gene TRBJ1-3; the D is unclear. The V end lost 3 bases, the J end lost 3 bases, and 3 bases lay between the germline ends. Germline CDR1 ENHRY, CDR2 SYGVKD. This CDR3 comprises 12 residues. CDR3 sequence (DNA): TGTGCCATCAGTGACAGTGGAAACACCATATATTTT. Translation gives CAISDSGNTIYF.

The chain combines TRBV6-4 with TRBJ2-1; 7 bases match TRBD2. J lost 6 bases, V lost 5 bases, and 7 bases had no gene match. Germline V gene data show CDR1 as MRHNA and CDR2 as SNTAGT. The CDR3 sequence is 14 residues long. The CDR3 DNA reads as TGTGCCAGCAGTAGAACCGGACTAGTCAATGAGCAGTTCTTC. Protein sequence: CASSRTGLVNEQFF.

This clonotype was recorded many times. The chain uses TRBV7-8 and TRBJ2-4; 7 bases fit TRBD1. The germline V gene has CDR1 SGHVS and CDR2 FQNEAQ. Germline trimming cut 5 bases from V and 1 base from J; bases unmatched to any gene: 14. This CDR3 is 18 amino acids long. The CDR3 nucleotides read TGTGCCAGCAGCGTTAGACGAGGGGGCTATGAGGCCAAAAACATTCAGTACTTC. Encoded protein: CASSVRRGGYEAKNIQYF.

This clonotype has ten or more counts. In nucleotides, the CDR3 is TGTGCCAGCAGTCTACAGGGGAACACCGGGGAGCTGTTTTTT. It translates to CASSLQGNTGELFF. This sequence joins TRBV28 and TRBJ2-2, with D possibly matching TRBD1 (6 bases). This CDR3 is 14 amino acids long. The ends were cut back, 5 bases at V and 1 base at J, with 8 bases in the middle. From germline, CDR1 is MDHEN and CDR2 SYDVKM.

This clonotype was seen a handful of times. V gene TRBV5-1 combines with J gene TRBJ2-1, with 7 bases lining up with TRBD2. Germline V lookup: CDR1 SGHRS, CDR2 YFSETQ. The CDR3 is 14 residues long. The J segment lost 6 bases and the V segment lost 4 bases, leaving 7 bases of the junction unmatched. The CDR3 protein is CASSPGEGVNEQFF. The CDR3 DNA follows: TGCGCCAGCAGCCCCGGGGAGGGAGTCAATGAGCAGTTCTTC.